This entry features one T cell receptor (beta chain) sequence. Its antigen remains unidentified. This CDR3 comprises 15 residues. V was trimmed by 6 bases and J by 5 bases, leaving 14 bases between them. Germline values: CDR1 KGHSH, CDR2 LQKENI. These data belong to a study of cytomegalovirus exposure and HLA in healthy donors. Produced via immunoSEQ multiplex PCR; TCRdb's table is partial and in-frame only. The table includes about 110,000 clones, 90% to 97% detected once. Study-level findings and limits: A subsequent analysis found that TCR clusters from the first cohort also tended to co-occur in the 120 or so validation repertoires, with approximately 95% of cluster scores above 0. According to reports, the classifier identified cytomegalovirus status with high specificity and sensitivity.

The TCR originated in a woman aged 18-35 years in good health and CMV-seronegative. The rearrangement uses TRBV18 and TRBJ1-6, with no clear D. The sample consisted of PBMCs. CDR3 nucleotide sequence: TGTGCCAGCTCGGCCGGGCCAGCGGATAATTCACCCCTCCACTTT. It translates to CASSAGPADNSPLHF.